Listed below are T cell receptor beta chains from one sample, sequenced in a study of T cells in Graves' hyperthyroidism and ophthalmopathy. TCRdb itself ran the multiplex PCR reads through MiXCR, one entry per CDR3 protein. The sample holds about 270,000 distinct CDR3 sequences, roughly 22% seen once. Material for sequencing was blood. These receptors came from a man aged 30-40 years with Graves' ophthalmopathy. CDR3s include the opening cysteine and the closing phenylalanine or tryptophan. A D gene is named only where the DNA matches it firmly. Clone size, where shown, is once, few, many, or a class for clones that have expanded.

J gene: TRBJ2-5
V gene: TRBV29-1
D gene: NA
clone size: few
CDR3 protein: CSVAGGREETQYF
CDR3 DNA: TGCAGCGTTGCGGGGGGCAGGGAAGAGACCCAGTACTTC

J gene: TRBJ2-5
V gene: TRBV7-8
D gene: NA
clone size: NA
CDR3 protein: CASSPGGAWGETQYF
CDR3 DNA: TGTGCCAGCAGCCCTGGAGGGGCCTGGGGGGAGACCCAGTACTTC

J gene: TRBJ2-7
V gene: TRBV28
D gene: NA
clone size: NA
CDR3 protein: CASSGIGQGSRREDNYEQYF
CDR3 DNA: TGTGCCAGCAGTGGGATTGGACAGGGTTCAAGGCGGGAGGATAACTACGAGCAGTACTTC

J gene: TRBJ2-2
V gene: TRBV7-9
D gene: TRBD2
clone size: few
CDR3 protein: CASSLGLARTGELFF
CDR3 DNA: TGTGCCAGCAGCCTGGGACTAGCGAGGACCGGGGAGCTGTTTTTT

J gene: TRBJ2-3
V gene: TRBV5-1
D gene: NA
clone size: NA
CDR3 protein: CASSSDGDTQYF
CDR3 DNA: TGCGCCAGCAGTAGTGACGGGGATACGCAGTATTTT

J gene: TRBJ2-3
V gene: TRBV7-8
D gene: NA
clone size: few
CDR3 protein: CASKSETNTDTQYF
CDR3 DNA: TGTGCCAGCAAGTCGGAGACCAACACAGATACGCAGTATTTT

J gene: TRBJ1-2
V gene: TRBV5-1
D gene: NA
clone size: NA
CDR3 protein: CASTSLTGEDYTF
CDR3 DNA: TGCGCCAGCACCTCATTGACGGGGGAAGACTACACCTTC

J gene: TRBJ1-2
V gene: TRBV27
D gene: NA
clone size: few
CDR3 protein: CASSLRGVHGYTF
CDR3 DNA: TGTGCCAGCAGCCTCCGGGGGGTCCATGGCTACACCTTC

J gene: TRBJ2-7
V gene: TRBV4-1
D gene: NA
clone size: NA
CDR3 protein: CASSPAGETSSYEQYF
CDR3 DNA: TGCGCCAGCAGCCCTGCCGGGGAAACTAGCTCCTACGAGCAGTACTTC

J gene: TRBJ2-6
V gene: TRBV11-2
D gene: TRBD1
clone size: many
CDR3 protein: CASSSITGGAGANVLTF
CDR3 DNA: TGTGCCAGCAGCTCGATAACAGGGGGAGCTGGGGCCAACGTCCTGACTTTC

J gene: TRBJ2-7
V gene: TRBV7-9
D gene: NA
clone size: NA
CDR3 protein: CASSAPLSYEQYF
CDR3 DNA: TGTGCCAGCTCTGCACCGCTCTCCTACGAGCAGTACTTC

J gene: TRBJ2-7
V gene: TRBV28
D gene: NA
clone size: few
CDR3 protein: CASSREGGGSYEQYF
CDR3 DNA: TGTGCCAGCAGCCGCGAAGGGGGCGGGAGCTACGAGCAGTACTTC

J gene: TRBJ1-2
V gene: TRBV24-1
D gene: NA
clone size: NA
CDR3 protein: CATRSRDNYGYTF
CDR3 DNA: TGTGCCACCAGGAGCCGGGACAACTATGGCTACACCTTC

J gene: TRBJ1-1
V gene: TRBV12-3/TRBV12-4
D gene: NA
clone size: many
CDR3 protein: CASSPLDRRNTEAFF
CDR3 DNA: TGTGCCAGCAGTCCGTTAGACAGGAGGAACACTGAAGCTTTCTTT

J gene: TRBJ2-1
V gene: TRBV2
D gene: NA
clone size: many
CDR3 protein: CASVPSSAYNEQFF
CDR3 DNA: TGTGCCAGCGTTCCTAGCAGCGCCTACAATGAGCAGTTCTTC

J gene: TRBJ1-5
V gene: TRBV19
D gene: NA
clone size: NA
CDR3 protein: CASSTPGIGNQPQHF
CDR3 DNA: TGTGCCAGTAGTACCCCAGGGATCGGCAATCAGCCCCAGCATTTT

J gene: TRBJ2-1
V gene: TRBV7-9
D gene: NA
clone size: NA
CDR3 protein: CASLASGYNEQFF
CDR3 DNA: TGTGCCAGCTTAGCTAGTGGCTACAATGAGCAGTTCTTC

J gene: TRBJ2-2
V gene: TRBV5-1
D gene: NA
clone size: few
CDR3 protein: CASSLGLMVGGELFF
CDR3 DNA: TGCGCCAGCAGCTTGGGACTCATGGTTGGCGGGGAGCTGTTTTTT

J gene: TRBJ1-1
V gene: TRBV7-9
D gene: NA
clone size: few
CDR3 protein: CASSRKDGHAFF
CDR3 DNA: TGTGCCAGCAGCCGGAAGGACGGTCACGCTTTCTTT

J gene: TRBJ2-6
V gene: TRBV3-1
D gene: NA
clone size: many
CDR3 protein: CASSQDPEGGANVLTF
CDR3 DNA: TGTGCCAGCAGCCAAGACCCGGAGGGTGGGGCCAACGTCCTGACTTTC

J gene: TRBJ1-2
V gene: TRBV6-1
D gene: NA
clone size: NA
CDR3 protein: CASRRSGTTYGYTF
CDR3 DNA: TGTGCCAGCAGGCGATCCGGGACGACCTATGGCTACACCTTC

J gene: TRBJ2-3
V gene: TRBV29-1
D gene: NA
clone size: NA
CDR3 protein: CSVRRDTQYF
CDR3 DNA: TGCAGCGTCCGCCGGGATACGCAGTATTTT

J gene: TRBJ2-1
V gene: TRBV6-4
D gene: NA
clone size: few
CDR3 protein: CASSETFYNEQFF
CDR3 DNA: TGTGCCAGCAGTGAAACCTTCTACAATGAGCAGTTCTTC

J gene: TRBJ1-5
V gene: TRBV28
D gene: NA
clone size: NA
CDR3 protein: CASRAWTAYSNQPQHF
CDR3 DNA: TGTGCCAGCAGAGCCTGGACAGCCTATAGCAATCAGCCCCAGCATTTT